The text below deals with one T cell receptor beta chain. Its antigen is not yet known. The junction shows a germline mismatch at one end, possibly a read error. TCR CDR3 regions were amplified from genomic DNA by multiplex PCR using the deep immunoSEQ assay. Extracted genomic DNA from each cell subset was distributed evenly across all wells of several immunoSEQ 96-well plates, and each plate was treated as a replicate. For unsorted PBMC, about 300 ng genomic DNA, equal to 25,000 to 35,000 T cell genomes, was loaded into each replicate PCR. Genomic DNA from unsorted PBMC was sequenced over ten immunoSEQ deep assay plates. Purified libraries were measured with a Qubit 3.0 fluorometer, size-checked on a Bioanalyzer 2100, and measured again with the KAPA Library Quantification kit. Every immunoSEQ 96-well plate was sequenced on a dedicated single-read 150-cycle Illumina NextSeq 550 flow cell. As for the original processing: Because the immunoSEQ output included only junctional sequences and no quality scores, the filtering could not be the same as the filtering used for full-length reads. Sequences were annotated with PyIR, a Python wrapper for IgBLAST v1.9, using IMGT germline references to assign V/J genes and CDR3. Reads were filtered out if the reads had weak V/J assignments (E-value above 1e-6), no CDR3, stop codons, out-of-frame junctions, or ambiguous translated residues. A V3J clonotype was defined by an identical inferred V gene, J gene, and CDR3 amino acid sequence. Percentage overlap between repertoires was calculated by dividing the number of shared unique clonotypes by the size of the smaller repertoire. Repertoire richness was assessed with RTK rarefaction, the Chao1 estimator, and Recon v2.1 estimates of unobserved clonotypes. Sourced from immuneACCESS, this table was stored by TCRdb with only in-frame sequences that have V and J called. A share of the clones is absent; for the studies checked, an unresolved V gene accounts for under half, and the remainder has no known explanation. V, J and clone size are those of that table, while D and trimming were read from the DNA. Here the sample has about half a million clones; 75% to 85% occur a single time. Jointly, the top ten make up 13% of the sample.

This sample is part of a study of shared clonotypes between healthy human individuals (dated by TCRdb to 2019 to 2021). Study-wide context: A few men and two women, aged 18 to 49 years, made up the cohort. The study deeply sequenced blood TCR repertoires of 5 or 6 healthy adults to estimate repertoire size and the extent of clonotype sharing between individuals. Libraries were prepared and TCR repertoires were sequenced by different laboratories using diverse techniques, in order to increase sequencing depth and limit assay-specific biases. Per donor, leukapheresis produced somewhere between about 0.94 and 9 billion PBMCs.

The study at large found these results: Pairwise subsampling indicated that sequencing depth was expected to affect the degree of clonotype sharing among donors. The small number of donors limited the genetic and exposure-history diversity represented. Only blood was sampled, and tissue TCR repertoires likely differ from those in blood.

The donors were healthy, HIV-negative adults with no recently reported acute infections or vaccinations. Every donor was a Caucasian adult living in Nashville, Tennessee, USA. In the unsorted samples, roughly 90 million PBMCs were counted, and genomic DNA was extracted using the QIAamp DNA Blood Mini kit. Blood was obtained by leukapheresis, after which PBMCs were separated by Ficoll-Histopaque density gradient centrifugation and cryopreserved in liquid nitrogen vapor phase. The TCR comes from a woman between 40 and 50 years old in good health. Some clones in this sample may be carry-over from other donors' samples. Sequencing was carried out using PBMCs.

The CDR3 region: CASRPGLADNSHNEQFF. The sequence in DNA is TGTGCCAGCAGGCCCGGACTAGCGGACAACTCCCACAATGAGCAGTTCTTC. The sequence is built from TRBV5-4 and TRBJ2-1, and 10 junctional nucleotides match TRBD2. Sequences SGHNT (CDR1) and YYREEE (CDR2) are obtained from the germline V gene (reference sequence). There are 17 amino acids in the CDR3, from cysteine to phenylalanine inclusive. Only CDR3 DNA is held: 51 bases, read in frame from base 1. Reference TRBV5-4 and TRBJ2-1 genes cover what lies past the CDR3, so the full variable domain is ETGVTQSPTHLIKTRGQQVTLRCSSQSGHNTVSWYQQALGQGPQFIFQYYREEENGRGNFPPRFSGLQFPNYSSELNVNALELDDSALYLCASRPGLADNSHNEQFFGPGTRLTVL.